These 4 T cell receptor beta chains were all obtained from the same sample, sequenced in a study of blood T cell repertoires in COVID-19. The method was immunoSEQ multiplex PCR; TCRdb's version includes in-frame clones alone and lacks a portion of them. Of approximately 82,000 clones in the sample, approximately 82% were seen once. The specimen sequenced was peripheral blood. These receptors originate from a woman between 65 and 79 years old with acute or convalescent COVID-19.

The rearrangement joins TRBV19 to TRBJ1-1; 7 bases line up with TRBD1. J lost 0 bases, V lost 8 bases, and 6 bases had no gene match. CDR1 is LNHDA, CDR2 SQIVND, per germline (reference sequence). The CDR3 runs to 14 residues. The CDR3 DNA sequence: TGTGCCAGTGGACGACAGGGTGTGAACACTGAAGCTTTCTTT. Amino acids: CASGRQGVNTEAFF.

V and J are TRBV7-2 and TRBJ2-5; D possibly corresponds to TRBD2 (6 bases). This CDR3 is built from 14 residues. Trimming removed 5 bases from V and 5 bases from J, with 15 bases in between. Germline lookup yields CDR1 SGHTA and CDR2 FQGNSA. CDR3 in amino acids: CASSPSLARETQYF. For the CDR3, the DNA is TGTGCCAGCAGCCCCTCGCTAGCGAGGGAGACCCAGTACTTC.

The chain employs TRBV3-1 (or the pseudogene TRBV3-2) and TRBJ2-5; unclear D gene. The germline V gene has CDR1 LGHDT and CDR2 YNNKEL (reference sequence). The CDR3 is made up of 15 amino acids. V was clipped by 1 base and J by 1 base, with 10 bases between them. This chain's CDR3 is CASSQGAVLQETQYF. The CDR3 DNA reads TGTGCCAGCAGCCAAGGGGCTGTGCTCCAAGAGACCCAGTACTTC.

About this clone: The junction shows a germline mismatch at one end, possibly a read error. The chain links TRBV19 to TRBJ2-5; 8 bases are a match to TRBD1. Germline V gene lookup returns CDR1 LNHDA and CDR2 SQIVND (reference sequence). This CDR3 contains 14 residues. The CDR3 region has the DNA TGTGCCAGTAGTAGCCAGGCGACAGGGGAGAACCAGTACTTC. Its protein product is CASSSQATGENQYF. Together with reference TRBV19 and TRBJ2-5, the CDR3 gives the full variable domain: DGGITQSPKYLFRKEGQNVTLSCEQNLNHDAMYWYRQDPGQGLRLIYYSQIVNDFQKGDIAEGYSVSREKKESFPLTVTSAQKNPTAFYLCASSSQATGENQYFGPGTRLLVL.